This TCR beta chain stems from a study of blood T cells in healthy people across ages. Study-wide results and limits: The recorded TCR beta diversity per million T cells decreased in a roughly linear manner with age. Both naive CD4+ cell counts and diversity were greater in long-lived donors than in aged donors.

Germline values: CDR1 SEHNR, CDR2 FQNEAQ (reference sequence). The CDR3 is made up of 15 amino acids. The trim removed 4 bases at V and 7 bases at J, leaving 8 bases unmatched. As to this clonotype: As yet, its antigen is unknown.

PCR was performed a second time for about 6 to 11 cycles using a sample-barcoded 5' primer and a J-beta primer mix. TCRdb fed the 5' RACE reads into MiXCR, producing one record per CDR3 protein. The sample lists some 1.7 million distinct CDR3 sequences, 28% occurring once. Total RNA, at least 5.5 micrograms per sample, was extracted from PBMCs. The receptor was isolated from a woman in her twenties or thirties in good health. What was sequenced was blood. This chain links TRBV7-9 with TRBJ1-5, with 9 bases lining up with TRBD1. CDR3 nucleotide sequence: TGTGCCAGCAGCTGGGACAGGGAGGGCGACCAGCCCCAGCATTTT. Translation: CASSWDREGDQPQHF. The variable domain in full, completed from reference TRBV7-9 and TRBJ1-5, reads DTGVSQNPRHKITKRGQNVTFRCDPISEHNRLYWYRQTLGQGPEFLTYFQNEAQLEKSRLLSDRFSAERPKGSFSTLEIQRTEQGDSAMYLCASSWDREGDQPQHFGDGTRLSIL.